Shown below are 20 T cell receptor beta chains from a single sample sequenced in a study of shared clonotypes between healthy human individuals. Here immunoSEQ multiplex PCR was the method, and the copy in TCRdb shows in-frame clones only, minus some. The profile shows about 1,900,000 clones, about 95% of them singletons. Only CD45RO-negative cells positively selected for CCR7 counted as naive CD8 cells, so terminally differentiated effector memory CD45RA+ cells were excluded. The sample consisted of naive CD8+ T cells sorted from blood. The receptors here all came from a man aged 18-30 years in good health.

The CDR3 bases are TGTGCCAGCTCAACAGACAGGGTCCACGAGCAGTACTTC. Residues: CASSTDRVHEQYF. This sequence joins TRBV18 and TRBJ2-7; 7 bases align to TRBD1. The CDR3 sequence is 13 residues long. Germline V gene data show CDR1 as KGHSH and CDR2 as LQKENI. The V segment lost 5 bases and the J segment 5 bases; nucleotides outside the gene matches: 6.

This chain links TRBV2 with TRBJ2-7, with D unclear. Germline V gene data show CDR1 as SNHLY and CDR2 as FYNNEI. The CDR3 has 13 amino acids. V lost 7 bases and J lost 1, with 11 bases in between. The DNA for the CDR3 is TGTGCCAGCACCCGGGCAGCTTCCTACGAGCAGTACTTC. It encodes CASTRAASYEQYF.

The chain is built from TRBV9 and TRBJ2-1, with D hard to call. In germline, CDR1 is SGDLS, CDR2 YYNGEE. V was clipped by 3 bases and J by 0 bases, with 16 bases between them. The CDR3 extends over 17 amino acids. The CDR3 nucleotides read TGTGCCAGCAGCGCCCAGACGGTTTTTAGCTCCTACAATGAGCAGTTCTTC. It yields the protein CASSAQTVFSSYNEQFF.

The rearrangement uses TRBV6-5 and TRBJ1-1; 8 bases match TRBD1. CDR3 length: 13 amino acids. J gave up 3 bases and V 4 bases, and 1 base lay outside the gene matches. CDR1 is MNHEY, CDR2 SVGAGI, per germline. The CDR3 DNA follows: TGTGCCAGCAGTTCGGACAGGGACACTGAAGCTTTCTTT. It codes for CASSSDRDTEAFF.

For this clone: Other DNA sequences in the sample encode the same CDR3. This sequence joins TRBV5-1 and TRBJ2-5, with D unclear. The CDR3 is 12 amino acids. Trimming left V 5 bases short and J 5 bases short, with 10 bases between. Germline V gene lookup returns CDR1 SGHRS and CDR2 YFSETQ. CDR3 sequence (DNA): TGCGCCAGCAGTCTCGAAGGTGAGACCCAGTACTTC. This gives the protein CASSLEGETQYF.

The chain joins TRBV13 to TRBJ2-3, with TRBD2 as a possible D gene (5 bases). The V end was cut by 1 base, the J end by 6 bases, with 17 bases between. CDR3 length: 16 amino acids. Germline CDR1 reads PRHDT; CDR2 reads FYEKMQ (reference sequence). CDR3 residues: CASSLVGGPRTDTQYF. The CDR3 bases are TGTGCCAGCAGCTTAGTAGGAGGACCAAGGACCGATACGCAGTATTTT. Full variable domain (missing parts from reference TRBV13 and TRBJ2-3): AAGVIQSPRHLIKEKRETATLKCYPIPRHDTVYWYQQGPGQDPQFLISFYEKMQSDKGSIPDRFSAQQFSDYHSELNMSSLELGDSALYFCASSLVGGPRTDTQYFGPGTRLTVL.

V is TRBV7-2 and J is TRBJ2-7; TRBD2 might be the D (5 bases). V lost 5 bases and J 0 bases, leaving 23 bases between the germline ends. Germline values: CDR1 SGHTA, CDR2 FQGNSA. The CDR3 totals 18 residues. The CDR3, as DNA: TGTGCCAGCAGCCCCGAGATTCGGGGTTTTGGGCCCTCCTACGAGCAGTACTTC. Translating it yields CASSPEIRGFGPSYEQYF.

The chain has TRBV5-4 and TRBJ1-2; tentative D call: TRBD1 (6 bases). Trimming stripped 3 bases from V and 4 bases from J, with 19 bases between. Looked up from germline, CDR1 is SGHNT and CDR2 is YYREEE (reference sequence). The CDR3 has 16 residues. CDR3 sequence: CASSSRTGGRAYGYTF. The CDR3 DNA is TGTGCCAGCAGCTCCCGGACCGGGGGGCGGGCCTATGGCTACACCTTC.

This sequence joins TRBV7-6 and TRBJ2-3; 11 bases are a match to TRBD1. Germline lookup yields CDR1 SGHVS and CDR2 FNYEAQ. V shed 5 bases, J shed 4 bases, and the junction held 8 bases outside the gene matches. This CDR3 has 16 residues. The CDR3 loop is CASSGQGASFPDTQYF. In nucleotides, the CDR3 is TGTGCCAGCAGCGGACAGGGGGCCTCGTTCCCAGATACGCAGTATTTT.

The chain recombines TRBV7-9 with TRBJ1-3; 9 positions match TRBD1. The CDR3 has 14 residues. Germline V gene sequence: CDR1 SEHNR, CDR2 FQNEAQ (reference sequence). V lost 2 bases, J lost 4 bases, and 0 bases stayed unmatched. CDR3 protein: CASSLTGGGNTIYF. DNA of the CDR3: TGTGCCAGCAGCTTAACAGGGGGCGGAAACACCATATATTTT.

The genes are TRBV9 and TRBJ2-3; D possibly corresponds to TRBD2 (6 bases). Germline loops: CDR1 SGDLS, CDR2 YYNGEE. The germline V and J ends were trimmed by 4 bases and 0 bases, with 12 bases remaining between them. The CDR3 extends over 15 amino acids. CDR3 region: CASSLSGPSTDTQYF. CDR3 nucleotides: TGTGCCAGCAGCCTGAGCGGGCCCAGCACAGATACGCAGTATTTT. The variable domain in full, completed from reference TRBV9 and TRBJ2-3, reads DSGVTQTPKHLITATGQRVTLRCSPRSGDLSVYWYQQSLDQGLQFLIQYYNGEERAKGNILERFSAQQFPDLHSELNLSSLELGDSALYFCASSLSGPSTDTQYFGPGTRLTVL.

This clone was seen more than once but under ten times. Within the sample, other DNA sequences also encode this same CDR3. The CDR3 here is CASSLDSGYEQYF. In nucleotides, the CDR3 is TGTGCCAGCAGCTTAGATAGCGGCTACGAGCAGTACTTC. The chain uses TRBV11-2 and TRBJ2-7, with D possibly TRBD2 on 6 matching bases. CDR3 length equals 13 residues. The germline V gene encodes CDR1 SGHAT and CDR2 FQNNGV. Trimming shortened V by 0 bases and J by 3 bases, and 6 bases separated the two germline ends.

Points on this clone: Other DNA sequences of this sample code for an identical CDR3. V and J are TRBV4-1 and TRBJ2-7; 11 bases line up with TRBD1. CDR1 and CDR2 from the germline V gene are MGHRA and YSYEKL. The CDR3 is 16 residues long. Unmatched junction bases numbered 5, after V lost 0 bases and J lost 4 bases. The CDR3 loop reads CASSQDLGQGAYEQYF. The CDR3 nucleotides read TGCGCCAGCAGCCAAGATCTAGGACAGGGGGCTTACGAGCAGTACTTC.

The V and J genes are TRBV27 and TRBJ1-1, with a possible D match to TRBD1 (5 bases). The CDR3 is 15 residues long. The germline V gene has CDR1 MNHEY and CDR2 SMNVEV (reference sequence). V was cut by 0 bases and J by 3 bases, with 11 bases left in between. CDR3 coding DNA: TGTGCCAGCAGTTTATCAGACAGCCCGTACACTGAAGCTTTCTTT. Translated, it gives CASSLSDSPYTEAFF.

This clone came up once. This chain uses TRBV13 with TRBJ2-3; 10 bases align to TRBD2. The CDR3 has 15 residues. J gave up 2 bases and V 6 bases, and 5 bases lay outside the gene matches. The germline V gene has CDR1 PRHDT and CDR2 FYEKMQ (reference sequence). CDR3 loop: CASSWTSGDTDTQYF. DNA for the CDR3: TGTGCCAGCAGTTGGACTAGCGGAGACACAGATACGCAGTATTTT.

A note on this clone: This specimen includes other DNA sequences encoding the same CDR3. The chain joins TRBV27 to TRBJ1-3, with 12 bases lining up with TRBD1. V gave up 2 bases and J gave up 4 bases; unmatched junction bases: 0. The CDR3 spans 15 residues. CDR1 and CDR2 (germline): MNHEY, SMNVEV (reference sequence). The CDR3 spells CASSLGTGGGNTIYF. CDR3 nucleotide sequence: TGTGCCAGCAGTTTAGGGACAGGGGGCGGAAACACCATATATTTT.

The rearrangement links TRBV15 to TRBJ2-7; D assignment may be TRBD1 or TRBD2 (6 bases each). Looked up from germline, CDR1 is LNHNV and CDR2 is YYDKDF (reference sequence). The germline V and J ends were trimmed by 6 bases and 5 bases, with 14 bases remaining between them. The length of the CDR3 is 13 residues. CDR3 DNA: TGTGCCACCAGGGAGGTCGGGGGCGACGAGCAGTACTTC. Residues: CATREVGGDEQYF. Complete variable domain (other parts from reference TRBV15 and TRBJ2-7): DAMVIQNPRYQVTQFGKPVTLSCSQTLNHNVMYWYQQKSSQAPKLLFHYYDKDFNNEADTPDNFQSRRPNTSFCFLDIRSPGLGDTAMYLCATREVGGDEQYFGPGTRLTVT.

This clone has just one count. The genes are TRBV5-6 and TRBJ1-3, with unresolved D. The germline gives CDR1 SGHDT, CDR2 YYEEEE. Trimming shortened V by 3 bases and J by 4 bases, and 11 bases separated the two germline ends. This CDR3 has 14 residues. The CDR3: CASSSGELGNTIYF. Written as DNA, the CDR3 is TGTGCCAGCAGCTCCGGGGAATTAGGAAACACCATATATTTT.

As concerns this clone: Other nucleotide sequences from this sample produce the same CDR3. The rearrangement links TRBV27 to TRBJ2-7; perhaps D is TRBD1 or TRBD2 (5 bases each). V was shortened by 5 bases and J by 6 bases, with 8 bases between the two germline ends. The CDR3 totals 11 residues. Germline loops: CDR1 MNHEY, CDR2 SMNVEV (reference sequence). The CDR3 sequence: CASSRGVEQYF. The CDR3 DNA reads TGTGCCAGCAGTCGAGGGGTCGAGCAGTACTTC.

This clone was seen many times. At the DNA level, this CDR3 is encoded by other sequences in the same sample as well. This chain connects TRBV9 to TRBJ2-2; D is ambiguous. There are 12 residues in the CDR3. Trimming took off 2 bases at V and 2 bases at J, with 1 base between the two ends. Germline V gene sequence: CDR1 SGDLS, CDR2 YYNGEE. Written as DNA, the CDR3 is TGTGCCAGCAGCGTTAACACCGGGGAGCTGTTTTTT. This sequence encodes CASSVNTGELFF.